A single sample is the source of the 28 T cell receptor beta chains below, sequenced in a study of breast tumors, draining lymph nodes, adjacent tissues. Axillary draining lymph nodes of breast cancer patients supplied the node samples. TCRdb reanalysed the multiplex PCR reads using MiXCR and keeps one entry per CDR3 protein. The data show some 150,000 distinct CDR3 sequences, approximately 20% seen once. Material for sequencing was axillary lymph node tissue. The receptors were gathered from a female donor with breast cancer. Some clones in this sample may be carry-over from other donors' samples.

This clonotype came up many times. The V call is TRBV20-1, the J call TRBJ2-1; 10 nucleotides align to TRBD2. The CDR3 spans 15 residues. The V gene end was trimmed by 4 bases and the J gene end by 1 base; junction bases not matched to a gene: 4. Germline V gives CDR1 DFQATT, CDR2 SNEGSKA (reference sequence). The CDR3 reads CSAMSGRASYNEQFF. CDR3 DNA: TGCAGTGCTATGAGCGGGAGGGCTTCCTACAATGAGCAGTTCTTC.

Of note for this clonotype: Given a much more abundant clone one base away, this may be a read error. This rearrangement joins TRBV20-1 to TRBJ1-5, with a tentative D call TRBD1 (5 bases). The CDR3 consists of 14 residues. Per germline, CDR1 DFQATT and CDR2 SNEGSKA (reference sequence). The CDR3 nucleotides read TGCATTGCTAGTAGTAGGGACTACTCGGAGCCCCAGCATTTT. Its translation: CIASSRDYSEPQHF.

In this sample, this clonotype turned up many times. This chain joins TRBV5-1 and TRBJ2-3, with 7 bases lining up with TRBD2. Trimming cost V 0 bases and J 5 bases; bases outside gene matches: 9. The CDR3 totals 16 residues. Germline V gene sequence: CDR1 SGHRS, CDR2 YFSETQ. The CDR3 nucleotides are TGCGCCAGCAGCTTGGGGGGGACTACGTTCAGAGATACGCAGTATTTT. Translating gives CASSLGGTTFRDTQYF.

At least ten counts were recorded for this clonotype. V gene TRBV7-8 combines with J gene TRBJ2-7, with D possibly being TRBD2 (6 bases). Trimming removed 5 bases from V and 3 bases from J, with 17 bases in between. There are 15 residues in the CDR3. The germline V gene encodes CDR1 SGHVS and CDR2 FQNEAQ. CDR3 in amino acids: CASSAGFLAFYEQYF. DNA for the CDR3: TGTGCCAGCAGCGCGGGGTTTCTAGCGTTCTACGAGCAGTACTTC.

This clonotype has ten or more counts. The chain has TRBV7-9 and TRBJ2-5, with 12 bases identical to TRBD2. There are 16 residues in the CDR3. Germline V CDR1 and CDR2: SEHNR, FQNEAQ (reference sequence). V was pared by 6 bases and J by 4 bases, with 9 bases of the junction left unmatched. Here the CDR3 DNA reads TGTGCCAGCAGTTCCCTAGCGGGAGGGCCTGGAGAGACCCAGTACTTC. Amino acid sequence: CASSSLAGGPGETQYF.

This clonotype was recorded many times. J is TRBJ2-2 and V is TRBV20-1; TRBD2 is a possible D gene (6 bases). Germline CDR1 and CDR2: DFQATT and SNEGSKA (reference sequence). Deletions cut 3 bases from V and 4 bases from J, with 12 bases between. This CDR3 comprises 14 residues. The CDR3 loop is CSARGGATTGELFF. CDR3 coding DNA: TGCAGTGCTAGGGGCGGGGCGACCACCGGGGAGCTGTTTTTT.

This clonotype was observed at least ten times. The chain is built from TRBV27 and TRBJ1-6; no reliable D call. The CDR3 is made up of 16 amino acids. V lost 6 bases and J lost 7, with 19 bases in between. Germline-derived CDR1 and CDR2 are MNHEY and SMNVEV (reference sequence). The CDR3 DNA is TGTGCCAGCAGCCCTTGGGGTGGCAGCCAGAATTCACCCCTCCACTTT. This codes for CASSPWGGSQNSPLHF.

V usage is TRBV6-1 and J usage is TRBJ2-3; the match to TRBD2 covers 11 bases. Trimming took 5 bases from V and 14 from J; bases not matched to a gene: 6. From germline, CDR1 is MNHNS and CDR2 SASEGT. This CDR3 has 12 amino acids. The CDR3 here is CASSLLAGVWYF. DNA for the CDR3: TGTGCCAGCAGTTTACTAGCGGGAGTGTGGTATTTT.

There are many counts of this clonotype. The chain is built from TRBV7-3 and TRBJ2-7; TRBD2 is a possible D gene (5 bases). CDR3 length: 13 amino acids. Germline V gene sequence: CDR1 SGHTA, CDR2 FQGTGA. Trimming removed 4 bases from V and 9 bases from J, with 16 bases in between. CDR3 sequence: CASSSLDGEWQYF. The CDR3 region has the DNA TGTGCCAGCAGCTCCCTGGACGGGGAGTGGCAGTACTTC.

This clonotype was detected many times. The J gene is TRBJ2-1, the V gene TRBV11-3; D perhaps matches TRBD2 (5 bases). The CDR3 totals 16 residues. Trimming took 5 bases from V and 0 from J, leaving 14 bases between them. Germline CDR1 SGHNT, CDR2 YENEEA. CDR3 region: CASSKGLTSSYNEQFF. The CDR3 DNA is TGTGCCAGCAGCAAAGGACTGACATCCTCCTACAATGAGCAGTTCTTC.

At least ten counts were recorded for this clonotype. The chain has TRBV19 and TRBJ1-5; perhaps TRBD1 as D (5 bases). CDR1 and CDR2 (germline): LNHDA, SQIVND (reference sequence). The CDR3 runs 17 residues. Deletions cut 4 bases from V and 3 bases from J, with 19 bases between. The CDR3 nucleotides are TGTGCCAGTAGTAAGGATTGGGACTCCCTAGACAATCAGCCCCAGCATTTT. Residues: CASSKDWDSLDNQPQHF.

This sequence joins TRBV20-1 and TRBJ1-6; D might be TRBD1 (5 bases). Trimming left V 6 bases short and J 5 bases short, with 11 bases between. Germline-derived CDR1 and CDR2 are DFQATT and SNEGSKA (reference sequence). The CDR3 covers 13 residues. The CDR3 here is CSARSGDNSPLHF. The CDR3 bases are TGCAGTGCCCGGTCGGGGGATAATTCACCCCTCCACTTT.

Details on this clonotype: Since a much larger clone is just one base distant, this may be a read error. The chain links TRBV6-1 to TRBJ1-6, with 7 nucleotides matching TRBD1. Trimming removed 0 bases from V and 5 bases from J; junction bases left unmatched: 10. Germline loops: CDR1 MNHNS, CDR2 SASEGT. The CDR3 covers 18 residues. The CDR3 protein is CASSEASFWGQNNSPLHF. The CDR3 region has the DNA TGTGCCAGCAGTGAAGCGAGCTTCTGGGGACAGAATAATTCACCCCTCCACTTT.

V gene TRBV7-2 combines with J gene TRBJ2-1, with a possible D match to TRBD2 (6 bases). The ends were cut back, 2 bases at V and 8 bases at J, with 22 bases in the middle. The CDR3 has 17 residues. Per the germline V gene, CDR1 is SGHTA and CDR2 is FQGNSA. CDR3 sequence reads: CASSLPSRGWGRDEQFF. Here the CDR3 DNA reads TGTGCCAGCAGCTTACCGTCACGGGGGTGGGGACGGGATGAGCAGTTCTTC.

This clonotype was seen many times. The chain links TRBV7-2 to TRBJ1-5; weak D call: TRBD1 (5 bases). Germline values: CDR1 SGHTA, CDR2 FQGNSA. CDR3 length: 15 residues. V was clipped by 1 base and J by 5 bases, with 12 bases between them. The CDR3 coding sequence is TGTGCCAGCAGCTTAGATGGAGGGGTCGATCAGCCCCAGCATTTT. As protein: CASSLDGGVDQPQHF.

This clonotype was recorded many times. The rearrangement links TRBV7-3 to TRBJ2-1, with 7 positions matching TRBD2. V lost 5 bases and J lost 9; bases outside the gene matches: 4. This CDR3 comprises 12 residues. CDR1 and CDR2 (germline): SGHTA, FQGTGA. CDR3 coding DNA: TGTGCCAGCAGCCAAGGCGGGGGTGAGCAGTTCTTC. It is translated as CASSQGGGEQFF.

This clonotype showed up many times. The chain recombines TRBV9 with TRBJ2-7, with 8 bases lining up with TRBD2. With V trimmed by 4 bases and J by 2 bases, 8 bases remained unmatched. The CDR3 contains 15 residues. Looked up from germline, CDR1 is SGDLS and CDR2 is YYNGEE. CDR3 nucleotides: TGTGCCAGCAGCCCATCGGGGGGGGGAGCCTACGAGCAGTACTTC. Amino acids: CASSPSGGGAYEQYF.

This clonotype was counted at least ten times. The chain combines TRBV6-5 with TRBJ1-3; D not certain. The CDR3 contains 15 residues. CDR1 MNHEY and CDR2 SVGAGI come from the germline V gene. The V and J ends lost 0 bases and 11 bases respectively, with 17 bases between them. Here the CDR3 reads CASSYSMAGSDSIYF. The DNA of the CDR3 is TGTGCCAGCAGTTACTCGATGGCGGGATCCGACTCCATATATTTT.

The chain carries TRBV28 and TRBJ1-5; 8 bases match TRBD1. The junction had 9 bases not matched to a gene; V was cut back by 5 bases and J by 6 bases. Germline CDR1 reads MDHEN; CDR2 reads SYDVKM. The CDR3 contains 15 residues. CDR3 bases: TGTGCCAGCAGTAGACCCACAGGGGGGGGTCAGCCCCAGCATTTT. It specifies CASSRPTGGGQPQHF.

This clonotype was recorded many times. The V and J genes are TRBV19 and TRBJ2-1; TRBD2 matches 8 bases. The germline CDR1 and CDR2 sequences are LNHDA and SQIVND (reference sequence). The length of the CDR3 is 15 residues. Germline trimming cut 3 bases from V and 3 bases from J; bases unmatched to any gene: 4. The CDR3 nucleotides read TGTGCCAGTAGTATTCAAGCGGGGGTCTACAATGAGCAGTTCTTC. Translating gives CASSIQAGVYNEQFF. Supplemented by reference TRBV19 and TRBJ2-1, the full variable domain reads DGGITQSPKYLFRKEGQNVTLSCEQNLNHDAMYWYRQDPGQGLRLIYYSQIVNDFQKGDIAEGYSVSREKKESFPLTVTSAQKNPTAFYLCASSIQAGVYNEQFFGPGTRLTVL.

The chain recombines TRBV19 with TRBJ2-3; the D gene is possibly TRBD2 (6 bases). V shed 0 bases and J shed 6 bases, with 13 bases lying between them. The CDR3 has 15 residues. Looked up from germline, CDR1 is LNHDA and CDR2 is SQIVND (reference sequence). CDR3 DNA sequence: TGTGCCAGTAGTATAGACCTTGCGGGACGGGATACGCAGTATTTT. Translated, it gives CASSIDLAGRDTQYF. The variable domain in full, with the rest retrieved from reference TRBV19 and TRBJ2-3, is DGGITQSPKYLFRKEGQNVTLSCEQNLNHDAMYWYRQDPGQGLRLIYYSQIVNDFQKGDIAEGYSVSREKKESFPLTVTSAQKNPTAFYLCASSIDLAGRDTQYFGPGTRLTVL.

The chain couples TRBV28 to TRBJ2-2; D is unresolved. Trimming left V 4 bases short and J 5 bases short, with 11 bases between. Germline CDR1 MDHEN, CDR2 SYDVKM. There are 14 residues in the CDR3. In DNA form, the CDR3 reads TGTGCCAGCAGTTACAGTCGGCCGACCGGGGAGCTGTTTTTT. It encodes CASSYSRPTGELFF. The full variable domain, rest sourced from reference TRBV28 and TRBJ2-2, is DVKVTQSSRYLVKRTGEKVFLECVQDMDHENMFWYRQDPGLGLRLIYFSYDVKMKEKGDIPEGYSVSREKKERFSLILESASTNQTSMYLCASSYSRPTGELFFGEGSRLTVL.

This clonotype has at least ten counts. DNA of the CDR3: TGCGCCAGCAGCTGGGCCTGGGCCTCCACAGATACGCAGTATTTT. Its translation: CASSWAWASTDTQYF. This chain joins TRBV5-1 and TRBJ2-3; no clear D gene. This CDR3 is 15 amino acids long. Looked up from germline, CDR1 is SGHRS and CDR2 is YFSETQ. Trimming left V 3 bases short and J 2 bases short, with 13 bases between.

This clonotype was counted many times. The rearrangement links TRBV6-2 or TRBV6-3 to TRBJ2-1, with D perhaps matching TRBD1 (6 bases). The CDR3 runs 15 residues. Per the germline V gene, CDR1 is MNHEY and CDR2 is SVGEGT. The V gene lost 5 bases and the J gene lost 1 base, with 12 bases spanning the gap. The chain's CDR3 is CASSTRDKSYNEQFF. DNA of the CDR3: TGTGCCAGCAGTACCCGGGACAAATCCTACAATGAGCAGTTCTTC.

This clonotype was seen only a few times. A single base separates this from a much larger clone, so it may be a read error. V usage is TRBV12-3 or TRBV12-4 and J usage is TRBJ2-7; D possibly corresponds to TRBD2 (5 bases). The V gene lost 5 bases and the J gene lost 6 bases, with 14 bases spanning the gap. This CDR3 comprises 13 residues. The CDR3 sequence: CASSPGPGTEQYF. The CDR3 DNA reads as TGTGCCAGCAGTCCCGGACCGGGAACCGAGCAGTACTTC.

Turning to this clonotype: A much more abundant neighbour one base away suggests this may be a read error. The chain joins TRBV6-2 or TRBV6-3 to TRBJ2-1; D not resolved. The germline V and J ends were trimmed by 0 bases and 8 bases, with 14 bases remaining between them. Germline assignment: CDR1 MNHEY and CDR2 SVGEGT. This CDR3 spans 15 amino acids. The CDR3 region is CASSYSLVGYDEQFF. CDR3 sequence (DNA): TGTGCCAGCAGTTACTCGCTAGTTGGATACGATGAGCAGTTCTTC.

This clonotype was observed many times. The V and J genes are TRBV30 and TRBJ2-7, with D uncertain. V was pared by 6 bases and J by 2 bases, with 11 bases between. Germline V lookup: CDR1 GTSNPN, CDR2 SVGIG (reference sequence). This CDR3 contains 12 residues. CDR3 DNA sequence: TGTGCCTGCCAAGTAGGGACCTACGAGCAGTACTTC. Translation: CACQVGTYEQYF.

This clonotype was counted ten times or more. The rearrangement joins TRBV5-8 to TRBJ2-7, with TRBD1 identical over 12 bases. The ends lost 0 bases at V and 1 base at J; junction bases unmatched: 5. The CDR3 covers 17 residues. Germline lookup yields CDR1 SGHTS and CDR2 YDEGEE. CDR3 sequence: CASSLAGTGGPSYEQYF. CDR3 DNA: TGTGCCAGCAGCTTGGCAGGGACAGGGGGCCCTTCCTACGAGCAGTACTTC.